This TCR beta chain was identified during a study of Tregs in tolerant kidney transplant recipients. About the research overall: Recipient cells were told from donor cells by antibody staining.

Comments on this clone: The antigen is unknown.

Study observations and caveats: Biological reproducibility was not directly addressed, but technical replication error appeared minimal. Activated donor B cell expansion appeared to reveal the most relevant donor-specific TCRbeta repertoire.

Germline values: CDR1 MNHNS, CDR2 SASEGT. V was trimmed by 6 bases and J by 7 bases, leaving 7 bases between them. CDR3 length: 11 amino acids. Assay used: immunoSEQ multiplex PCR; TCRdb lists only in-frame clones, some missing. The data hold 15,000 to 20,000 clones, with less than 80% observed a single time. The TCR was taken from a human donor in good health. Sequenced input: Tregs from blood cultured with allogeneic cells. The chain has TRBV6-1 and TRBJ2-1; D perhaps matches TRBD1 (5 bases). CDR3 in amino acids: CASSRVNEQFF. CDR3 nucleotide sequence: TGTGCCAGCAGCAGGGTAAATGAGCAGTTCTTC.